The clone carrying this T cell receptor beta chain has ten or more counts. Its antigen is unidentified. Study-level findings and limits: Tumor memory CD4+ T cell TCR gene usage was found to cluster with blood and lymph node memory CD4+ cells and with lymph node naive CD4+ cells.

Semi-nested PCR with Nested Universal Primer A followed constant-region reverse priming of full-length variable regions. TCRdb re-derived calls from the 5' RACE reads in MiXCR, one entry per CDR3 protein. The data hold about 41,000 distinct CDR3 sequences, with just under 30% observed a single time. Trimming cost V 6 bases and J 4 bases, with 12 bases left between them. Germline loops: CDR1 DFQATT, CDR2 SNEGSKA (reference sequence). CDR3 length: 13 residues. The memory fraction was CD4+CD45RO+CD25- cells. The specimen was memory CD4+ T cells sorted from a lymph node. Subset denoted: memory CD4+ T cells, CD4+CD45RO+CD25-. The chain combines TRBV20-1 with TRBJ2-2; possibly TRBD1 for D (6 bases). The TCR comes from a female donor with breast cancer. The CDR3 sequence: CSAWDIPTGELFF. For the CDR3, the DNA is TGCAGTGCATGGGACATCCCCACCGGGGAGCTGTTTTTT.